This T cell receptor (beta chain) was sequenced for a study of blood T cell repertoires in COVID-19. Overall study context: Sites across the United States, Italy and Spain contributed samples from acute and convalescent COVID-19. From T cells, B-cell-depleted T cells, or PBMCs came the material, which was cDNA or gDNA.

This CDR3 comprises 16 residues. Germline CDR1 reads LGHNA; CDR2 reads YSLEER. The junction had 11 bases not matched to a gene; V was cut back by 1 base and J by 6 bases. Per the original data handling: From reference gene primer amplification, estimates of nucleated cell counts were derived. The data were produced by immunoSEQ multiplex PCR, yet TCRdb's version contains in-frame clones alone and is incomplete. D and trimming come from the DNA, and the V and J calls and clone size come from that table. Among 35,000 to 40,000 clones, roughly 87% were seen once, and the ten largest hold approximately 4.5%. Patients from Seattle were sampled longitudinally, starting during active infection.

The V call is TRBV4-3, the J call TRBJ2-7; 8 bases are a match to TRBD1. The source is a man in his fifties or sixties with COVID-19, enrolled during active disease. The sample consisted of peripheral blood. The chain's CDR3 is CASSQGIKAGGAEQYF. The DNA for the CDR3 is TGCGCCAGCAGCCAAGGTATTAAGGCAGGGGGCGCCGAGCAGTACTTC.